The TCR beta chain under discussion was sequenced for a study of beta chain features in type 1 diabetes. Study conclusions and caveats: A moderate, significant TCRB CDR3 shortening appeared in type 1 diabetes across four CD4+ subsets. At VDJ recombination sites, type 1 diabetes patients had fewer insertions and more deleted nucleotides. Healthy donors had naive, central memory and Treg TCRB repertoires that appeared less similar than those seen among patients.

CD4+ naive, central memory, regulatory and stem cell-like memory subsets were isolated by sorting on CD45RO/CCR7/CD25/CD127/CD95/CD27. Over 98% purity was reached by all sorted populations. This clone was seen a handful of times. Its antigen is currently unknown. One end of the junction varies from germline; a read error may be responsible. This CDR3 is built from 8 residues. CDR1 and CDR2 (germline): SGDLS, YYNGEE. All of the isolated RNA was reverse transcribed, so expressed TCRB transcripts were sequenced. Method: immunoSEQ multiplex PCR; TCRdb's copy keeps in-frame clones and lacks some. The table has some 290,000 clones, roughly an eighth seen once.

This rearrangement joins TRBV9 to TRBJ1-2; D is uncertain. The source material was naive CD4+ T cells from blood. The sequence was obtained from a man aged 30-40 years with type 1 diabetes. The CDR3 coding sequence is TGTGCCAGCAGCGTAGGAGTCTTC. It yields the protein CASSVGVF.